The 20 T cell receptor beta chains below all came from one sample that was sequenced in a study of regulatory T cells in long-lasting Graves disease (dated by TCRdb to 2020 to 2023). The library was generated by multiplex PCR. The instrument was an Illumina HiSeq 4000. To build TCR beta libraries, CDR3 regions were amplified by Arm-PCR using iRepertoire HTBI primers. The public sequencing data were trimmed at Q25 with fastp and processed into clonotypes with MiXCR by TCRdb, which kept only in-frame beta chains. Each CDR3 protein gets just one entry, which takes the most common genes and DNA from the rows behind it. This sample has some 560,000 distinct CDR3 sequences in its table, and around 15% of those were observed once. The biggest ten clones account for 20% to 25% of the sample. The sample's time point, from its label and the paper: newly diagnosed GD, antithyroid drugs for less than 3 months. For both TCR sequencing and RNA sequencing, RNA was extracted from PBMCs in TRIzol.

The same data also went into a second study, on T cells in Graves' hyperthyroidism and ophthalmopathy.

The sample here was peripheral blood mononuclear cells (PBMCs), taken at new diagnosis, from a patient treated with antithyroid drugs. The receptors were sampled from a woman between 40 and 65 years old with Graves disease. Donor details come from another sample of the same person, matched by shared clones.

V is TRBV24-1 and J is TRBJ1-6; no reliable D call. V lost 6 bases to trimming and J lost 0 bases, with 8 bases between them. The length of the CDR3 is 15 residues. In germline, CDR1 is KGHDR, CDR2 SFDVKD. This CDR3 reads CATSLPRSYNSPLHF. DNA of the CDR3: TGTGCCACCAGTCTTCCCCGCTCCTATAATTCACCCCTCCACTTT.

A word on this clonotype: A read error may be the cause here, since a much bigger clone is one base away. As DNA, the CDR3 is TGTGCCTGCAGTTTCTACAGGGTTGGCTATGGCTACACCTTC. It yields the protein CACSFYRVGYGYTF. The chain recombines TRBV28 with TRBJ1-2; weak D call: TRBD1 (6 bases). There are 14 residues in the CDR3. Germline V gene sequence: CDR1 MDHEN, CDR2 SYDVKM.

This clonotype turned up a few times. A much larger clone lies one base from this, so it may be a read error. The chain links TRBV6-2 or TRBV6-3 to TRBJ2-3; tentative D call: TRBD2 (5 bases). This CDR3 comprises 15 residues. Germline assignment: CDR1 MNHEY and CDR2 SVGEGT. Trimming removed 4 bases at V and 0 bases at J, with 11 bases between. The DNA of the CDR3 is TGTGCCAGCAGTTCCATAGCGAGGAGCACAGATACGCAGTATTTT. It translates to CASSSIARSTDTQYF.

This clonotype was counted at least ten times. The rearrangement joins TRBV18 to TRBJ1-4; a possible D gene is TRBD1 (5 bases). Germline CDR1 KGHSH, CDR2 LQKENI. CDR3 length: 18 amino acids. Trimming cost V 5 bases and J 0 bases, with 19 bases left between them. In DNA, the CDR3 is TGTGCCAGCTCAGCCACCGGGACCGAAGCTGCAACTAATGAAAAACTGTTTTTT. Translated: CASSATGTEAATNEKLFF. Drawing the rest from reference TRBV18 and TRBJ1-4, the complete variable domain is NAGVMQNPRHLVRRRGQEARLRCSPMKGHSHVYWYRQLPEEGLKFMVYLQKENIIDESGMPKERFSAEFPKEGPSILRIQQVVRGDSAAYFCASSATGTEAATNEKLFFGSGTQLSVL.

The CDR3 spells CASSSTGDRPEAFF. CDR3 DNA sequence: TGTGCCAGCAGCTCCACCGGGGACAGACCTGAAGCTTTCTTT. The rearrangement joins TRBV5-4 to TRBJ1-1, with 7 bases lining up with TRBD1. CDR1 SGHNT and CDR2 YYREEE come from the germline V gene (reference sequence). This CDR3 region has 14 residues. V gave up 3 bases and J gave up 6 bases; unmatched junction bases: 8.

This clonotype showed up many times. This chain uses TRBV5-1 with TRBJ2-1, with D perhaps matching TRBD2 (5 bases). The germline CDR1 and CDR2 sequences are SGHRS and YFSETQ. This CDR3 contains 14 residues. Trimming left V 3 bases short and J 7 bases short, with 14 bases between. The CDR3 spells CASSSGNEPNEQFF. The CDR3 nucleotides read TGCGCCAGCAGCTCCGGGAACGAACCTAATGAGCAGTTCTTC.

This clonotype was counted at least ten times. The rearrangement uses TRBV28 and TRBJ2-1, with D unresolved. The germline V gene encodes CDR1 MDHEN and CDR2 SYDVKM. CDR3 length: 11 amino acids. Trimming removed 6 bases from V and 8 bases from J, with 8 bases in between. The CDR3 spells CASSALYEQFF. The CDR3 nucleotides read TGTGCCAGCAGCGCCCTCTATGAGCAGTTCTTC.

Points on this clonotype: An end of the junction does not agree with germline; a read error may underlie this. V gene TRBV2 combines with J gene TRBJ1-2; a possible D gene is TRBD1 (6 bases). Germline CDR1 SNHLY, CDR2 FYNNEI. This CDR3 comprises 15 residues. The CDR3 is CTSSTGLGALYGYTF. The CDR3 bases are TGTACCAGCAGCACCGGCCTGGGGGCCCTCTATGGCTACACCTTC.

The chain joins TRBV5-4 to TRBJ2-1; D ambiguous. With 0 bases removed from V and 4 bases from J, the gap between germline ends came to 20 bases. Germline V gene sequence: CDR1 SGHNT, CDR2 YYREEE (reference sequence). This CDR3 comprises 18 residues. The CDR3 nucleotides are TGTGCCAGCAGCTTGGCCGGGTCTGGGGAATGGGAATACAATGAGCAGTTCTTC. Translation gives CASSLAGSGEWEYNEQFF.

In its sample, this clonotype was seen many times. The V gene is TRBV7-8, the J gene TRBJ2-1; no reliable D call. This CDR3 comprises 12 residues. V was cut by 5 bases and J by 8 bases, with 10 bases left in between. Germline CDR1 is SGHVS and CDR2 is FQNEAQ. The CDR3 DNA reads as TGTGCCAGCAGCCCTCCGTCCCATGAGCAGTTCTTC. Translation: CASSPPSHEQFF.

This clonotype has only a few counts. With a much larger clone just one base away, this may be a read error. The genes are TRBV5-1 and TRBJ2-1; D uncertain. Germline V gene lookup returns CDR1 SGHRS and CDR2 YFSETQ. The CDR3 consists of 15 residues. CDR3 sequence: CACSLALEFYNEQFF. DNA of the CDR3: TGCGCCTGCAGCTTGGCCTTAGAGTTTTACAATGAGCAGTTCTTC.

This clonotype has ten or more counts. The chain carries TRBV27 and TRBJ2-5, with 8 bases matching TRBD1. Germline trimming cut 1 base from V and 1 base from J; bases unmatched to any gene: 5. Looked up from germline, CDR1 is MNHEY and CDR2 is SMNVEV (reference sequence). The CDR3 loop spans 16 amino acids. CDR3 amino acids: CASSLWGQAPQETQYF. The CDR3 bases are TGTGCCAGCAGTTTATGGGGACAGGCACCCCAAGAGACCCAGTACTTC.

In the case of this clonotype: The CDR3 ends on some other residue instead of the conserved phenylalanine or tryptophan, so this is likely a read error. The chain couples TRBV28 to TRBJ1-1, with unresolved D. Trimming took off 6 bases at V and 2 bases at J, with 10 bases between the two ends. The CDR3 covers 13 residues. CDR1 is MDHEN and CDR2 is SYDVKM in the germline V gene. In nucleotides, the CDR3 is TGTGCCAGCAGCAACACGGTTAACACTGAAGCTTTCCTT. Its protein product is CASSNTVNTEAFL.

The chain uses TRBV5-4 and TRBJ1-1; TRBD1 aligns across 7 bases. J lost 3 bases, V lost 4 bases, and 6 bases had no gene match. Germline V gene data show CDR1 as SGHNT and CDR2 as YYREEE (reference sequence). There are 14 residues in the CDR3. This CDR3 is CASSGDSLYTEAFF. In DNA, the CDR3 is TGTGCCAGCAGCGGGGACAGCTTGTACACTGAAGCTTTCTTT.

The table lists this clonotype with many counts. The chain couples TRBV18 to TRBJ1-2, with TRBD1 identical over 8 bases. CDR3 size: 16 residues. Germline trimming cut 4 bases from V and 1 base from J; bases unmatched to any gene: 8. Germline V CDR1 and CDR2: KGHSH, LQKENI. DNA for the CDR3: TGTGCCAGCTCACAGGACAGGGCTCGAAATAACTATGGCTACACCTTC. Its protein is CASSQDRARNNYGYTF.

This clonotype was found a few times. The gene calls are TRBV7-2 and TRBJ2-1, with TRBD1 matching over 7 bases. With V trimmed by 5 bases and J by 9 bases, 10 bases remained unmatched. The CDR3 covers 14 residues. CDR1 is SGHTA, CDR2 FQGNSA, per germline. CDR3 sequence (DNA): TGTGCCAGCAGCCGTGAGGGACAGACCTTTGAGCAGTTCTTC. Protein product: CASSREGQTFEQFF. The full variable domain, with the rest looked up from reference TRBV7-2 and TRBJ2-1, is GAGVSQSPSNKVTEKGKDVELRCDPISGHTALYWYRQSLGQGLEFLIYFQGNSAPDKSGLPSDRFSAERTGGSVSTLTIQRTQQEDSAVYLCASSREGQTFEQFFGPGTRLTVL.

This clonotype has at least ten counts. This chain links TRBV12-3 or TRBV12-4 with TRBJ1-1; D is ambiguous. Between the trimmed V and J ends, which lost 6 bases and 1 base, there was a span of 9 bases. This CDR3 region has 13 residues. For the CDR3, the DNA is TGTGCCAGCAGATGGGGTCAGAACACTGAAGCTTTCTTT. Amino acids: CASRWGQNTEAFF.

This clonotype was counted at least ten times. The junction differs from germline at one of its ends, possibly a read error. The chain employs TRBV2 and TRBJ1-2; D is unresolved. CDR1 is SNHLY and CDR2 is FYNNEI in the germline V gene. The CDR3 is 11 residues long. Here the CDR3 DNA reads TGTGCCAGCAGTGAAATGTCAGTCCATGTCTTC. Translating gives CASSEMSVHVF.

This clonotype was picked up a small number of times. This chain joins TRBV5-4 and TRBJ2-7; D may be TRBD1 (6 bases). Deletions cut 4 bases from V and 7 bases from J, with 15 bases between. CDR3 length equals 13 residues. Germline V gene sequence: CDR1 SGHNT, CDR2 YYREEE (reference sequence). The chain's CDR3 is CASSQEGVGEQYF. CDR3 in DNA: TGTGCCAGCAGCCAAGAGGGGGTAGGGGAGCAGTACTTC.

This clonotype was counted many times. The chain has TRBV2 and TRBJ1-1; D is uncertain. Germline V lookup: CDR1 SNHLY, CDR2 FYNNEI. V was shortened by 11 bases and J by 2 bases, with 6 bases between the two germline ends. The CDR3 consists of 10 residues. The CDR3 bases are TGTGCCTCAGCAAACACTGAAGCTTTCTTT. Encoded protein: CASANTEAFF. The full variable domain, in which reference TRBV2 and TRBJ1-1 provide the parts outside the CDR3, is EPEVTQTPSHQVTQMGQEVILRCVPISNHLYFYWYRQILGQKVEFLVSFYNNEISEKSEIFDDQFSVERPDGSNFTLKIRSTKLEDSAMYFCASANTEAFFGQGTRLTVV.